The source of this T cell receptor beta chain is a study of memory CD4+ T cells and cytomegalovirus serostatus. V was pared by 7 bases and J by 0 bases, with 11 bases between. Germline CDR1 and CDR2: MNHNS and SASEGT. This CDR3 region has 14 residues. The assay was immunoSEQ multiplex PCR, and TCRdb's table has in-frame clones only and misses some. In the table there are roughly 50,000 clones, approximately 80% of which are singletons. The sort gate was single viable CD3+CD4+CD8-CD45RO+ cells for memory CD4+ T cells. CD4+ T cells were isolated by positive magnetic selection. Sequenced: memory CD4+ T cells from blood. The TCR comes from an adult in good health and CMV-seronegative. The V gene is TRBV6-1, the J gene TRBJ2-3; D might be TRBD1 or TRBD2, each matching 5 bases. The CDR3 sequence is CASKRDGSTDTQYF. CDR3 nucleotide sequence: TGTGCCAGCAAACGGGACGGTAGCACAGATACGCAGTATTTT.